These 17 T cell receptor beta chains came from one sample sequenced in a study of blood T cell repertoires in COVID-19. Profiling relied on immunoSEQ multiplex PCR, and the TCRdb table lists in-frame clones only, not all of them. Found here are around 250,000 clones, roughly 87% of them singletons; the top ten hold approximately 0.7%. Source material: peripheral blood. Source of these receptors: a human donor in a cohort sampled during active COVID-19.

V usage is TRBV27 and J usage is TRBJ2-7, with D possibly being TRBD1 (6 bases). This CDR3 comprises 14 residues. The V end was cut by 3 bases, the J end by 2 bases, with 11 bases between. CDR1 and CDR2 (germline): MNHEY, SMNVEV (reference sequence). The chain's CDR3 is CASSLEQGTYEQYF. CDR3 in DNA: TGTGCCAGCAGTTTGGAGCAGGGGACCTACGAGCAGTACTTC.

The chain has TRBV30 and TRBJ1-2; TRBD1 aligns across 7 bases. CDR1 GTSNPN and CDR2 SVGIG come from the germline V gene (reference sequence). The CDR3 length is 13 residues. Trimming at V came to 3 bases and at J to 0 bases, leaving 1 base not matched to a gene. The CDR3 loop reads CAWRTGPNYGYTF. CDR3 coding DNA: TGTGCCTGGAGGACAGGGCCTAACTATGGCTACACCTTC.

This clone was seen once. The V call is TRBV5-4, the J call TRBJ1-6, with a weak D call TRBD1 (6 bases). With 4 bases removed from V and 7 bases from J, the gap between germline ends came to 18 bases. Germline CDR1 reads SGHNT; CDR2 reads YYREEE (reference sequence). The CDR3 sequence is 16 residues long. CDR3 amino acids: CASSVAGTSENSPLHF. Written as DNA, the CDR3 is TGTGCCAGCAGCGTGGCGGGGACATCGGAAAATTCACCCCTCCACTTT.

The rearrangement uses TRBV11-3 and TRBJ2-5, with D possibly TRBD2 on 6 matching bases. The CDR3 consists of 14 residues. V lost 2 bases to trimming and J lost 5 bases, with 12 bases between them. In germline, CDR1 is SGHNT, CDR2 YENEEA. CDR3 loop: CASSLHGGRETQYF. CDR3 coding DNA: TGTGCCAGCAGCTTACACGGAGGGAGGGAGACCCAGTACTTC.

The rearrangement uses TRBV4-1 and TRBJ1-1; D unclear. This CDR3 is built from 14 residues. Per the germline V gene, CDR1 is MGHRA and CDR2 is YSYEKL. V shed 5 bases and J shed 4 bases, with 14 bases lying between them. CDR3 in amino acids: CASSSPGRFTEAFF. The CDR3 coding sequence is TGCGCCAGCAGCTCGCCCGGGAGGTTCACTGAAGCTTTCTTT.

The chain links TRBV5-8 to TRBJ1-3; TRBD1 matches at 9 bases. The CDR3 has 15 amino acids. Germline CDR1 reads SGHTS; CDR2 reads YDEGEE. V shed 0 bases, J shed 4 bases, and the junction held 2 bases outside the gene matches. The CDR3 region has the DNA TGTGCCAGCAGCTTGGGGACAGGGGCCGGAAACACCATATATTTT. Translation: CASSLGTGAGNTIYF.

This clone has a single count. This chain links TRBV28 with TRBJ1-1, with 8 bases that match TRBD1. The CDR3 length is 15 residues. Germline V gene lookup returns CDR1 MDHEN and CDR2 SYDVKM. The V gene end was trimmed by 4 bases and the J gene end by 5 bases; junction bases not matched to a gene: 9. The CDR3 reads CASSYTGGEGTEAFF. In nucleotides, the CDR3 is TGTGCCAGCAGTTATACAGGGGGTGAGGGTACTGAAGCTTTCTTT.

This clone was picked up a small number of times. V is TRBV27 and J is TRBJ2-7, with 8 bases fitting TRBD2. The germline V gene has CDR1 MNHEY and CDR2 SMNVEV (reference sequence). The CDR3 contains 14 residues. Trimming took 5 bases from V and 0 from J; bases not matched to a gene: 3. The CDR3 coding sequence is TGTGCCAGCAGTCGTAGCGGGAACTCCTACGAGCAGTACTTC. Translated, it gives CASSRSGNSYEQYF.

The rearrangement links TRBV5-1 to TRBJ1-1; D gene unclear. V was clipped by 5 bases and J by 0 bases, with 8 bases between them. In germline, CDR1 is SGHRS, CDR2 YFSETQ. This CDR3 region has 13 residues. In DNA, the CDR3 is TGCGCCAGCAGAGAGGCCATGAACACTGAAGCTTTCTTT. Protein sequence: CASREAMNTEAFF. The full variable domain, with the rest looked up from reference TRBV5-1 and TRBJ1-1, is KAGVTQTPRYLIKTRGQQVTLSCSPISGHRSVSWYQQTPGQGLQFLFEYFSETQRNKGNFPGRFSGRQFSNSRSEMNVSTLELGDSALYLCASREAMNTEAFFGQGTRLTVV.

The chain combines TRBV19 with TRBJ2-5; 12 bases agree with TRBD2. The CDR3 is 17 amino acids. Germline V gene data show CDR1 as LNHDA and CDR2 as SQIVND (reference sequence). Losses at the gene ends were 6 bases for V and 3 bases for J; bases not matched to a gene: 11. CDR3 residues: CASSKTSGGWFEETQYF. In nucleotides, the CDR3 is TGTGCCAGTAGCAAGACTAGCGGGGGATGGTTTGAAGAGACCCAGTACTTC. The entire variable domain, with the rest obtained from reference TRBV19 and TRBJ2-5, is as follows: DGGITQSPKYLFRKEGQNVTLSCEQNLNHDAMYWYRQDPGQGLRLIYYSQIVNDFQKGDIAEGYSVSREKKESFPLTVTSAQKNPTAFYLCASSKTSGGWFEETQYFGPGTRLLVL.

The chain is built from TRBV10-3 and TRBJ1-2; 7 bases are shared with TRBD1. The V gene end was trimmed by 10 bases and the J gene end by 3 bases; junction bases not matched to a gene: 8. This CDR3 has 13 residues. Per the germline V gene, CDR1 is ENHRY and CDR2 is SYGVKD. CDR3 amino acids: CATASGTDYGYTF. CDR3 nucleotide sequence: TGTGCCACCGCCTCCGGGACAGACTATGGCTACACCTTC.

The CDR3: CASSRGSGSNQPQHF. CDR3 bases: TGTGCCAGCAGTCGCGGGAGTGGTAGCAATCAGCCCCAGCATTTT. The V and J genes are TRBV6-5 and TRBJ1-5; unclear D gene. Germline CDR1 MNHEY, CDR2 SVGAGI. The V end was cut by 5 bases, the J end by 0 bases, with 11 bases between. The CDR3 totals 15 residues.

In its sample, this clone was seen once. This chain joins TRBV3-1 (or the pseudogene TRBV3-2) and TRBJ2-1; D is uncertain. CDR3 length equals 14 residues. Germline CDR1 is LGHDT and CDR2 is YNNKEL (reference sequence). V was cut by 4 bases and J by 2 bases, with 9 bases left in between. The CDR3 DNA follows: TGTGCCAGCAGCCTTACTACGACCTACAATGAGCAGTTCTTC. Its protein is CASSLTTTYNEQFF.

The genes are TRBV7-2 and TRBJ2-5; 10 nucleotides line up with TRBD2. Looked up from germline, CDR1 is SGHTA and CDR2 is FQGNSA. The CDR3 has 14 amino acids. V trimming: 5 bases; J trimming: 4 bases; junction bases outside the gene matches: 4. CDR3 nucleotides: TGTGCCAGCAGCCGCACTAGCGGGACAGAGACCCAGTACTTC. As protein: CASSRTSGTETQYF.

J is TRBJ2-2 and V is TRBV7-9; the match to TRBD2 covers 10 bases. J lost 7 bases, V lost 5 bases, and 10 bases had no gene match. The CDR3 is 16 residues long. CDR1 and CDR2 from the germline V gene are SEHNR and FQNEAQ (reference sequence). CDR3 sequence: CASSPSSGRALGELFF. The CDR3 coding sequence is TGTGCCAGCAGCCCATCTAGCGGGAGAGCTCTCGGGGAGCTGTTTTTT. Drawing the rest from reference TRBV7-9 and TRBJ2-2, the complete variable domain is DTGVSQNPRHKITKRGQNVTFRCDPISEHNRLYWYRQTLGQGPEFLTYFQNEAQLEKSRLLSDRFSAERPKGSFSTLEIQRTEQGDSAMYLCASSPSSGRALGELFFGEGSRLTVL.

The chain combines TRBV19 with TRBJ1-5; 7 bases line up with TRBD1. Germline V gene data show CDR1 as LNHDA and CDR2 as SQIVND (reference sequence). With V trimmed by 4 bases and J by 1 base, 10 bases remained unmatched. There are 17 residues in the CDR3. CDR3 residues: CASSSQGGMVSNQPQHF. The CDR3 DNA sequence: TGTGCCAGTAGTAGCCAGGGGGGTATGGTAAGCAATCAGCCCCAGCATTTT.

V usage is TRBV5-4 and J usage is TRBJ1-1; 7 nucleotides line up with TRBD1. The CDR3 has 14 residues. The V gene's germline CDR1 is SGHNT and CDR2 YYREEE (reference sequence). The ends lost 2 bases at V and 4 bases at J; junction bases unmatched: 5. The CDR3 here is CASSFRGSATEAFF. CDR3 coding DNA: TGTGCCAGCAGCTTCAGGGGGTCGGCCACTGAAGCTTTCTTT.